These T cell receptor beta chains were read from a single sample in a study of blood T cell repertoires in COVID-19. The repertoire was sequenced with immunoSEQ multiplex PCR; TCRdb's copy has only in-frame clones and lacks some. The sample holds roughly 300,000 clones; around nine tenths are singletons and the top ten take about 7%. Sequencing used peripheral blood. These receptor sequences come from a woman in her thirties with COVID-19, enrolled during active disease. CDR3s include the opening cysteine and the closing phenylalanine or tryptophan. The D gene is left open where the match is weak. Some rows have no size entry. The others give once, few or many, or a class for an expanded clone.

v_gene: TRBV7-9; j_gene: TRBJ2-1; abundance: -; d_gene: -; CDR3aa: CASSLLVVDWHSNEQFF; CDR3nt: TGTGCCAGCAGCTTACTCGTTGTGGACTGGCATTCCAATGAGCAGTTCTTC
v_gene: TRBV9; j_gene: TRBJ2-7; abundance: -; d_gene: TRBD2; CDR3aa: CASSRGTSWEQYF; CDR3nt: TGTGCCAGCAGCCGAGGGACTAGCTGGGAGCAGTACTTC
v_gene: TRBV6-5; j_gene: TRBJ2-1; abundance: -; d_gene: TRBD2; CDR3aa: CASSLTSGRGNEQFF; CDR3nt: TGTGCCAGCAGTCTGACTAGCGGGAGGGGGAATGAGCAGTTCTTC
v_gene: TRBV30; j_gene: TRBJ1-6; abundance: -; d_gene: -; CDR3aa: CAWSVVSEGNSPLHF; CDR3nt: TGTGCCTGGAGTGTAGTATCGGAGGGGAATTCACCCCTCCACTTT
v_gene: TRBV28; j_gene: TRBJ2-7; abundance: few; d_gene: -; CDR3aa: CASSFPSSGGGSEQYF; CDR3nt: TGTGCCAGCAGTTTTCCGTCGTCAGGGGGAGGTTCCGAGCAGTACTTC
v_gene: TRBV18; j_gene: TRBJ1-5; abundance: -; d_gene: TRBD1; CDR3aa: CASSPSEGAHQPQHF; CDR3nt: TGTGCCAGCTCCCCAAGCGAGGGGGCCCATCAGCCCCAGCATTTT
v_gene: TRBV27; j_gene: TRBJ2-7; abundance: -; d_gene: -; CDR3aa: CASSLDRRSYEQYF; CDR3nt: TGTGCCAGCAGTCTCGACAGGCGGTCCTACGAGCAGTACTTC
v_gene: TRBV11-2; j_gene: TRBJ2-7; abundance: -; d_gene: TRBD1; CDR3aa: CASSSGGGATYEQYF; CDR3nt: TGTGCCAGCAGCTCAGGGGGCGGGGCCACCTACGAGCAGTACTTC
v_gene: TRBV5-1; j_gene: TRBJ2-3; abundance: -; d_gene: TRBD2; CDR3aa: CASSLGPLAGVDTQYF; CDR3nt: TGCGCCAGCAGCTTAGGACCACTAGCGGGAGTCGATACGCAGTATTTT
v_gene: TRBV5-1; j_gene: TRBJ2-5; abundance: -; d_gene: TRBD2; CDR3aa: CASSPGTKRQETQYF; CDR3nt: TGCGCCAGCAGCCCAGGGACTAAACGGCAAGAGACCCAGTACTTC
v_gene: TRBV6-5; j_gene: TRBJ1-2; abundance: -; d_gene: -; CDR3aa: CASRRVGQLYGYTF; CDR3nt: TGTGCCAGCCGCCGGGTCGGACAGCTCTATGGCTACACCTTC